The 18 T cell receptor beta chains below all came from one sample that was sequenced in a study of tumor-infiltrating lymphocytes in primary liver carcinoma (dated by TCRdb to 2016 to 2017). The sequencer was an Illumina HiSeq 2500. Using a constant-region primer and ProtoScript II reverse transcriptase, TCRbeta-specific cDNA was reverse-transcribed from about 540 ng total RNA. The TCRbeta libraries were prepared through three rounds of nested multiplex PCR following a slightly modified ARM-PCR procedure. Multiplex TRBV1-TRBV30 forward primers and a Cbeta reverse primer were used in the first two PCR rounds, each of which was run for approximately 9 cycles. The raw public reads went through TCRdb reprocessing: fastp at Q25, MiXCR clone calling, in-frame beta chains kept. Each CDR3 protein gets just one entry, which takes the most common genes and DNA from the rows behind it. This sample comprises 55,000 to 65,000 distinct CDR3 sequences, about two thirds of them detected only once. The ten largest clones capture approximately 50% of the sample.

Total RNA and DNA were co-extracted without cell sorting from roughly 20-30 mg of bulk tissue using the AllPrep DNA/RNA mini kit. Sample: liver tumor tissue from sampling region 2. The cell subset or site label here, explained by the study, means: tumor region T2, inferior pole. These receptor sequences come from a man between 35 and 55 years old with primary liver carcinoma and hepatitis B virus infection.

As regards this clonotype: One end of the junction fails to match germline, which may point to a read error. The J gene is TRBJ1-1, the V gene TRBV5-1; TRBD1 might be the D (6 bases). Germline CDR1 and CDR2: SGHRS and YFSETQ. CDR3 length equals 14 residues. The CDR3 reads CASSTTGLNTEASF. The CDR3 DNA follows: TGCGCCAGCAGCACGACAGGCCTGAACACTGAAGCTTCCTTT.

On this clonotype: The junction differs from germline at one of its ends, possibly a read error. The chain combines TRBV11-1 with TRBJ1-2; maybe TRBD1 (5 bases). The CDR3 covers 15 residues. Germline loops: CDR1 SGHAT, CDR2 FQDESV (reference sequence). The CDR3 DNA reads as TGTGCGAGCAGCTTTCGGACAAGGGCGGACTACGGCTACACCTTC. Its translation: CASSFRTRADYGYTF.

For this clonotype: No conserved phenylalanine or tryptophan is present at the end of the CDR3, so a read error is the likely explanation. The chain recombines TRBV5-6 with TRBJ1-5; the D is unclear. The length of the CDR3 is 15 residues. Germline lookup yields CDR1 SGHDT and CDR2 YYEEEE. Here the CDR3 reads CASSLVGEPRQPQHC. The CDR3 DNA reads as TGTGCCAGTAGCTTGGTTGGGGAGCCCCGTCAGCCCCAGCATTGT.

About this clonotype: A much larger clone sits a single nucleotide away, making a read error possible. This chain connects TRBV12-3 or TRBV12-4 to TRBJ2-5; 9 bases fit TRBD2. This CDR3 has 13 amino acids. CDR3 nucleotide sequence: TGTGTCAGCAGTTTAGCGGGGGTAGAGACCCAGTACTTC. It specifies CVSSLAGVETQYF.

There are many counts of this clonotype. The V and J genes are TRBV5-4 and TRBJ2-3; D call uncertain. This CDR3 region has 13 residues. Trimming left V 0 bases short and J 6 bases short, with 8 bases between. In germline, CDR1 is SGHNT, CDR2 YYREEE (reference sequence). CDR3 in amino acids: CASSLGVADTQYF. The DNA of the CDR3 is TGTGCCAGCAGCTTGGGGGTTGCGGATACGCAGTATTTT.

The chain carries TRBV5-1 and TRBJ2-7; TRBD1 agrees at 8 bases. The CDR3 length is 14 residues. With 4 bases clipped from V and 2 bases from J, the junction kept 5 bases outside the gene matches. Looked up from germline, CDR1 is SGHRS and CDR2 is YFSETQ. DNA of the CDR3: TGCGCCAGCAGCGATCAGGGGGCCCCCTACGAGCAGTACTTC. Amino acid sequence: CASSDQGAPYEQYF.

CDR3 sequence reads: CAIRRNTEAFF. CDR3 coding DNA: TGTGCCATCAGAAGGAACACTGAAGCTTTCTTT. This chain uses TRBV10-3 with TRBJ1-1; D is undetermined. This CDR3 is built from 11 residues. Germline V gives CDR1 ENHRY, CDR2 SYGVKD. V dropped 6 bases and J dropped 1 base, with 3 bases sitting between them.

This clonotype occurred a few times. The CDR3 ends on some other residue instead of the conserved phenylalanine or tryptophan, so this is likely a read error. V usage is TRBV12-5 and J usage is TRBJ2-7; TRBD1 or TRBD2 may be the D gene (5 bases each). From germline, CDR1 is LGHNT and CDR2 FRNRAP. The CDR3 totals 13 residues. CDR3 in DNA: TGTGCCAGTGAGGGGTCCGGTTCCTACGAGCAGTACTCC. It encodes CASEGSGSYEQYS.

This clonotype came up a few times. The gene calls are TRBV25-1 and TRBJ2-5, with TRBD2 as a possible D gene (6 bases). Deletions cut 6 bases from V and 6 bases from J, with 23 bases between. Germline loops: CDR1 MGHDK, CDR2 SYGVNS. This CDR3 comprises 16 residues. The CDR3 region is CASSIIGEAGGKTQYF. In DNA form, the CDR3 reads TGTGCCAGCAGCATTATAGGGGAGGCCGGTGGAAAGACCCAGTACTTC.

The V and J genes are TRBV29-1 and TRBJ2-5; a possible D gene is TRBD1 (6 bases). V was clipped by 5 bases and J by 5 bases, with 15 bases between them. The CDR3 is made up of 13 amino acids. Germline-derived CDR1 and CDR2 are SQVTM and ANQGSEA. CDR3: CSVRDNPWETQYF. CDR3 nucleotide sequence: TGCAGCGTTCGGGACAATCCTTGGGAGACCCAGTACTTC.

The chain is built from TRBV6-1 and TRBJ1-3, with D perhaps TRBD1 (6 bases). Germline loops: CDR1 MNHNS, CDR2 SASEGT. The CDR3 is 16 residues long. The CDR3 protein is CTSSTQGRGRINTIYF. The CDR3 nucleotides read TGTACGAGCAGTACTCAGGGGAGGGGGAGGATAAACACCATATATTTT.

The chain carries TRBV14 and TRBJ2-1; 7 positions match TRBD2. The CDR3 totals 14 residues. Germline trimming cut 3 bases from V and 7 bases from J; bases unmatched to any gene: 6. Germline CDR1 and CDR2: SGHDN and FVKESK. CDR3 in amino acids: CASSQGLLRNEQFF. DNA for the CDR3: TGTGCCAGCAGCCAGGGACTACTGCGAAATGAGCAGTTCTTC.

This clonotype was recorded a few times. The chain couples TRBV6-1 to TRBJ2-2; 11 nucleotides match TRBD2. CDR1 and CDR2 (germline): MNHNS, SASEGT. V lost 7 bases to trimming and J lost 5 bases; unmatched junction nucleotides: 9. This CDR3 contains 16 residues. CDR3: CASKYTSGRRTGELFF. The CDR3 region has the DNA TGTGCCAGCAAATATACTAGCGGGAGACGGACCGGGGAGCTGTTTTTT.

This clonotype was recorded at least ten times. The V gene is TRBV29-1, the J gene TRBJ2-5, with TRBD1 matching 7 bases. Losses at the gene ends were 7 bases for V and 4 bases for J; bases not matched to a gene: 9. There are 13 residues in the CDR3. Germline assignment: CDR1 SQVTM and CDR2 ANQGSEA. In nucleotides, the CDR3 is TGCAGCGGCATACAGGGGACGGGAGAGACCCAGTACTTC. Protein sequence: CSGIQGTGETQYF.

This clonotype is a singleton in its sample. CDR3 nucleotide sequence: TGTGCCAGCGGCGAGGGACAGAGGAATTCACCCCTCCACTTT. Residues: CASGEGQRNSPLHF. V and J are TRBV7-8 and TRBJ1-6; 7 nucleotides agree with TRBD1. This CDR3 contains 14 residues. CDR1 SGHVS and CDR2 FQNEAQ come from the germline V gene. Trimming removed 8 bases from V and 7 bases from J; junction bases left unmatched: 8. The full variable domain, completed using reference TRBV7-8 and TRBJ1-6, is GAGVSQSPRYKVAKRGQDVALRCDPISGHVSLFWYQQALGQGPEFLTYFQNEAQLDKSGLPSDRFFAERPEGSVSTLKIQRTQQEDSAVYLCASGEGQRNSPLHFGNGTRLTVT.

Notes on this clonotype: This may arise from a read error, as a much more abundant clone is one base away. The chain has TRBV7-9 and TRBJ1-1; no clear D gene. The CDR3 has 15 amino acids. Germline V gene data show CDR1 as SEHNR and CDR2 as FQNEAQ (reference sequence). Trimming took off 5 bases at V and 2 bases at J, with 15 bases between the two ends. CDR3 amino acids: CASSPVASPNTEAFF. In DNA form, the CDR3 reads TGTGCCAGCAGCCCCGTGGCAAGTCCAAACACTGAAGCTTTCTTT.

Concerning this clonotype itself: The junction and the germline gene differ at one end; a read error may be behind it. The chain uses TRBV11-2 and TRBJ2-3; TRBD2 is a possible D gene (6 bases). The CDR3 is made up of 16 amino acids. Germline-derived CDR1 and CDR2 are SGHAT and FQNNGV. For the CDR3, the DNA is TGTGCCAGCAGCCCCCTGACTAGAGGCAGTACAGATACACAGTATTTT. Protein: CASSPLTRGSTDTQYF. The variable domain in full, with the rest retrieved from reference TRBV11-2 and TRBJ2-3, is EAGVAQSPRYKIIEKRQSVAFWCNPISGHATLYWYQQILGQGPKLLIQFQNNGVVDDSQLPKDRFSAERLKGVDSTLKIQPAKLEDSAVYLCASSPLTRGSTDTQYFGPGTRLTVL.

The genes are TRBV29-1 and TRBJ2-7, with 7 bases aligning to TRBD2. CDR1 is SQVTM and CDR2 is ANQGSEA in the germline V gene. The CDR3 spans 16 residues. V lost 8 bases and J lost 6; bases outside the gene matches: 22. The CDR3 sequence is CSIYHTSGRATGEQYF. DNA for the CDR3: TGCAGCATTTATCATACTAGTGGGAGGGCCACCGGCGAGCAGTACTTC.